This T cell receptor (beta chain) was captured by sequencing in a study of shared clonotypes between healthy human individuals. General study findings and limits: In contrast to clonotypes shared by all four donors, non-shared clonotypes had lower generation probabilities. It was observed that roughly 4.8% of naive CD4 clonotypes were shared across several donors.

Per germline, CDR1 MGHRA and CDR2 YSYEKL. The CDR3 totals 16 residues. Losses at the gene ends were 1 base for V and 2 bases for J; bases not matched to a gene: 5. Assay: immunoSEQ multiplex PCR; the TCRdb copy retains only in-frame clones and omits some. Here the sample spans 500,000 or so clones, around 95% being singletons. In this sample, this clone turned up once. Its specificity is unknown. Sequences were obtained from naive CD4+ T cells sorted from blood. This sample's subset: CD45RA+ positively selected. The V call is TRBV4-1, the J call TRBJ2-4; 7 bases map to TRBD2. This receptor was taken from a woman aged 25 to 39 in good health. CDR3: CASSQGAGVTKNIQYF. Written as DNA, the CDR3 is TGCGCCAGCAGCCAAGGTGCGGGAGTGACCAAAAACATTCAGTACTTC.